This T cell receptor beta chain appears in the sequencing data of a study of T cell responses to AZD1222 COVID-19 vaccine. Overall study results and limits: Regions left unmutated in variants are reportedly the target of nearly half of spike-specific TCRs.

Here immunoSEQ multiplex PCR was the method, and the copy in TCRdb shows in-frame clones only, minus some. The repertoire holds some 140,000 clones, with around 90% as singletons. Notes on this clone: Antigen: not known.

Germline V gene data show CDR1 as MNHEY and CDR2 as SVGAGI. The V gene lost 2 bases and the J gene lost 2 bases, with 6 bases spanning the gap. This CDR3 spans 13 amino acids. The chain couples TRBV6-5 to TRBJ2-5; no reliable D call. Sequencing was performed on peripheral blood, taken on day 0 of AZD1222 vaccination. The clonotype comes from an adult in good health. Here the CDR3 reads CASSYGQQETQYF. CDR3 coding DNA: TGTGCCAGCAGTTACGGCCAACAAGAGACCCAGTACTTC.